This entry lists 18 T cell receptor beta chains sequenced from one sample in a study of T-cell memory formation after mild COVID-19. Using its own MiXCR run on the 5' RACE reads, TCRdb lists one record per CDR3 protein. The repertoire consists of 150,000 or so distinct CDR3 sequences, with roughly a quarter occurring once and the leading ten covering around 24%. Sequences were obtained from PBMCs or a T cell subset sorted from them (not recorded which). The receptors derive from an adult woman who had mild COVID-19 (a few samples of this study predate the infection). Cell type and time point are not known.

This sequence joins TRBV20-1 and TRBJ2-1; D is ambiguous. CDR1 and CDR2 from the germline V gene are DFQATT and SNEGSKA (reference sequence). V was cut by 5 bases and J by 9 bases, with 8 bases left in between. The CDR3 has 10 residues. The CDR3 loop is CSASDGEQFF. CDR3 DNA: TGCAGTGCTTCCGACGGTGAGCAGTTCTTC.

The chain recombines TRBV9 with TRBJ2-1; D may correspond to TRBD1 or TRBD2 (5 bases each). V was cut by 0 bases and J by 8 bases, with 12 bases left in between. Germline V gene data show CDR1 as SGDLS and CDR2 as YYNGEE. This CDR3 is 14 amino acids long. The CDR3 DNA sequence: TGTGCCAGCAGCGTAGGGGACGGGATACATGAGCAGTTCTTC. This translates into CASSVGDGIHEQFF.

The chain has TRBV7-6 and TRBJ1-1; D gene unclear. The CDR3 is 12 amino acids. The germline gives CDR1 SGHVS, CDR2 FNYEAQ. Trimming cost V 5 bases and J 3 bases, with 7 bases left between them. As DNA, the CDR3 is TGTGCCAGCAGCGACATGGACACTGAAGCTTTCTTT. Translated: CASSDMDTEAFF.

This clonotype was counted a few times. This rearrangement joins TRBV7-3 to TRBJ2-5; the D gene is possibly TRBD1 (6 bases). In germline, CDR1 is SGHTA, CDR2 FQGTGA. This CDR3 has 15 amino acids. V lost 4 bases to trimming and J lost 2 bases, with 14 bases between them. Written as DNA, the CDR3 is TGTGCCAGCAGCTCCTCCGACAGGCCACAAGAGACCCAGTACTTC. This sequence encodes CASSSSDRPQETQYF.

The rearrangement links TRBV2 to TRBJ2-1, with 9 nucleotides matching TRBD2. V was clipped by 5 bases and J by 7 bases; unmatched bases: 15. Germline V gene lookup returns CDR1 SNHLY and CDR2 FYNNEI. The CDR3 sequence is 17 residues long. CDR3 DNA: TGTGCCAGCAGTCCCCTGTTTGCGGGGGGGCTTGGAAATGAGCAGTTCTTC. The encoded protein is CASSPLFAGGLGNEQFF.

This clonotype was detected only a few times. The rearrangement uses TRBV4-1 and TRBJ1-5; unclear D gene. Trimming left V 0 bases short and J 0 bases short, with 12 bases between. CDR3 size: 17 residues. Germline-derived CDR1 and CDR2 are MGHRA and YSYEKL. This CDR3 reads CASSQDLTDYSNQPQHF. The DNA of the CDR3 is TGCGCCAGCAGCCAAGATCTAACAGATTATAGCAATCAGCCCCAGCATTTT.

This clonotype has a count of ten or more. The chain employs TRBV4-1 and TRBJ2-5; D possibly corresponds to TRBD1 (6 bases). Per the germline V gene, CDR1 is MGHRA and CDR2 is YSYEKL. The CDR3 contains 13 residues. V lost 4 bases and J lost 5, with 11 bases in between. In DNA, the CDR3 is TGCGCCAGCAGCCGTTCAGGGGTGGAGACCCAGTACTTC. It is translated as CASSRSGVETQYF.

This clonotype was counted between two and nine times. The chain combines TRBV6-1 with TRBJ2-5, with a tentative D call TRBD2 (5 bases). With 2 bases removed from V and 2 bases from J, the gap between germline ends came to 9 bases. The germline gives CDR1 MNHNS, CDR2 SASEGT. The length of the CDR3 is 14 residues. CDR3 coding DNA: TGTGCCAGCAGTGAACTAGCATCTCAAGAGACCCAGTACTTC. Protein sequence: CASSELASQETQYF.

This clonotype was picked up a small number of times. V gene TRBV6-1 combines with J gene TRBJ2-7, with 10 bases that match TRBD2. This CDR3 is 15 amino acids long. The germline V gene encodes CDR1 MNHNS and CDR2 SASEGT. V lost 1 base to trimming and J lost 5 bases; unmatched junction nucleotides: 5. The CDR3 coding sequence is TGTGCCAGCAGTGAAGGAGCGGGAGGGCCCCACGAGCAGTACTTC. As protein: CASSEGAGGPHEQYF.

This chain connects TRBV15 to TRBJ2-3; weak D call: TRBD2 (5 bases). Trimming cost V 5 bases and J 1 base, with 13 bases left between them. The CDR3 contains 15 residues. Germline CDR1 reads LNHNV; CDR2 reads YYDKDF (reference sequence). The CDR3 nucleotides are TGTGCCACCAGCGGTCAGAGGGAGCGCACAGATACGCAGTATTTT. It encodes CATSGQRERTDTQYF.

This clonotype has a handful of counts. This chain joins TRBV13 and TRBJ2-7; TRBD2 matches at 8 bases. Germline values: CDR1 PRHDT, CDR2 FYEKMQ (reference sequence). V shed 8 bases, J shed 3 bases, and the junction held 18 bases outside the gene matches. This CDR3 is 17 amino acids long. CDR3 bases: TGTGCCAGCTGCGCAGTTTCAGGCGCGGGGGGAGTCTACGAGCAGTACTTC. As protein: CASCAVSGAGGVYEQYF.

This clonotype appeared a few times. The rearrangement joins TRBV6-6 to TRBJ2-5, with D tentatively TRBD1 or TRBD2 (5 bases each). The CDR3 has 13 residues. V was shortened by 5 bases and J by 1 base, with 8 bases between the two germline ends. Germline assignment: CDR1 MNHNY and CDR2 SVGAGI (reference sequence). This CDR3 reads CASSGTAQETQYF. The CDR3 nucleotides read TGTGCCAGCAGTGGGACCGCCCAAGAGACCCAGTACTTC.

This clonotype was seen a few times. J is TRBJ1-5 and V is TRBV5-1; 12 bases map to TRBD1. J lost 5 bases, V lost 4 bases, and 7 bases had no gene match. The CDR3 has 16 amino acids. Germline CDR1 SGHRS, CDR2 YFSETQ. In nucleotides, the CDR3 is TGCGCCAGCAGCGCCGGGACAGGGGGCGTTGATCAGCCCCAGCATTTT. Its protein is CASSAGTGGVDQPQHF.

This clonotype occurred a few times. This sequence joins TRBV7-2 and TRBJ2-1; tentative D call: TRBD2 (5 bases). The germline gives CDR1 SGHTA, CDR2 FQGNSA. Between the trimmed V and J ends, which lost 6 bases and 9 bases, there was a span of 9 bases. This CDR3 is built from 11 residues. CDR3 in DNA: TGTGCCAGCAGATTTGGACTTGAGCAGTTCTTC. This translates into CASRFGLEQFF. The variable domain in full, completed from reference TRBV7-2 and TRBJ2-1, reads GAGVSQSPSNKVTEKGKDVELRCDPISGHTALYWYRQSLGQGLEFLIYFQGNSAPDKSGLPSDRFSAERTGGSVSTLTIQRTQQEDSAVYLCASRFGLEQFFGPGTRLTVL.

V gene TRBV4-2 combines with J gene TRBJ2-1; perhaps TRBD2 as D (5 bases). This CDR3 has 16 amino acids. In germline, CDR1 is LGHNA, CDR2 YNFKEQ. With 0 bases removed from V and 1 base from J, the gap between germline ends came to 10 bases. The chain's CDR3 is CASSQEELVSYNEQFF. CDR3 bases: TGTGCCAGCAGCCAAGAGGAACTAGTTTCCTACAATGAGCAGTTCTTC.

The rearrangement joins TRBV12-5 to TRBJ2-7; D is uncertain. Trimming pared 4 bases from V and 2 bases from J, leaving 3 bases between. Germline V gene data show CDR1 as LGHNT and CDR2 as FRNRAP. The CDR3 is 11 residues long. As DNA, the CDR3 is TGTGCTAGTGGTTCGACCTACGAGCAGTACTTC. This gives the protein CASGSTYEQYF.

This clonotype was seen more than once but under ten times. This chain links TRBV27 with TRBJ2-1, with D hard to call. This CDR3 has 13 residues. Germline CDR1 and CDR2: MNHEY and SMNVEV (reference sequence). Trimming stripped 2 bases from V and 4 bases from J, with 6 bases between. The CDR3 loop reads CASSLRPYNEQFF. CDR3 nucleotide sequence: TGTGCCAGCAGTTTAAGACCTTACAATGAGCAGTTCTTC.

This chain links TRBV6-5 with TRBJ1-1, with TRBD1 identical over 10 bases. Trimming removed 4 bases from V and 5 bases from J; junction bases left unmatched: 7. CDR1 is MNHEY, CDR2 SVGAGI, per germline. The CDR3 is 15 amino acids. This chain's CDR3 is CASSSSGTGVTEAFF. CDR3 nucleotide sequence: TGTGCCAGCAGTTCCTCCGGGACAGGGGTAACTGAAGCTTTCTTT.